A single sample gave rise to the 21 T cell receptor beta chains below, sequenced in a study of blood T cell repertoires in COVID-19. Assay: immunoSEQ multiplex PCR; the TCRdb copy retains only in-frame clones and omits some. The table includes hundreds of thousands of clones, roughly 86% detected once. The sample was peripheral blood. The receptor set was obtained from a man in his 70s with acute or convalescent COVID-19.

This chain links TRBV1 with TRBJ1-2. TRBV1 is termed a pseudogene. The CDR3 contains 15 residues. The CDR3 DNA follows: TGCACCAGCAGCCAAGACGGGCGGGACAACTATGGCTACACCTTC. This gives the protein CTSSQDGRDNYGYTF.

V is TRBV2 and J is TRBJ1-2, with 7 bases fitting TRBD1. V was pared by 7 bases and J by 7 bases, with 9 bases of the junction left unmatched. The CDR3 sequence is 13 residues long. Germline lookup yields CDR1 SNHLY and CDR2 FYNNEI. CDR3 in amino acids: CASTPTGVAGYTF. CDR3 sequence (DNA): TGTGCCAGCACCCCTACAGGGGTGGCTGGCTACACCTTC.

The DNA for the CDR3 is TGTGCCAGTAGACAGGGAGTTGCCTACAATGAGCAGTTCTTC. Translation gives CASRQGVAYNEQFF. J is TRBJ2-1 and V is TRBV19, with D tentatively TRBD1 (6 bases). The germline V and J ends were trimmed by 6 bases and 2 bases, with 11 bases remaining between them. Germline V CDR1 and CDR2: LNHDA, SQIVND (reference sequence). This CDR3 is 14 amino acids long.

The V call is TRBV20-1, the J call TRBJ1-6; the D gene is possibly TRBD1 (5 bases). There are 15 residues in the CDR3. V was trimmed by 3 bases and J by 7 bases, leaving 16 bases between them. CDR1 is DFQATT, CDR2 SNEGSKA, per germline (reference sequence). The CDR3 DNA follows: TGCAGTGCTAGTGTTCGTACAGGCCGCAATTCACCCCTCCACTTT. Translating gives CSASVRTGRNSPLHF.

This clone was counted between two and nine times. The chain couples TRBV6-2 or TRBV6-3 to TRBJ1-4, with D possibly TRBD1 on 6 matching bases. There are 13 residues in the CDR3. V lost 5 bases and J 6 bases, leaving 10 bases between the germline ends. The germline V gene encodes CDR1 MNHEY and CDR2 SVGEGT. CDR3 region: CASSPRQDEKLFF. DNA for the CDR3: TGTGCCAGCAGTCCCAGACAGGATGAAAAACTGTTTTTT.

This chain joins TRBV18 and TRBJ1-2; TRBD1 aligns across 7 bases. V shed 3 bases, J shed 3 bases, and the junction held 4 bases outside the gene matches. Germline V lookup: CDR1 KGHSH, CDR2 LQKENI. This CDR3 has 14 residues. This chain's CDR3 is CASSPGQVDYGYTF. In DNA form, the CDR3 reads TGTGCCAGCTCACCCGGACAGGTGGACTATGGCTACACCTTC. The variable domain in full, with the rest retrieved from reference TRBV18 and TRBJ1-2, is NAGVMQNPRHLVRRRGQEARLRCSPMKGHSHVYWYRQLPEEGLKFMVYLQKENIIDESGMPKERFSAEFPKEGPSILRIQQVVRGDSAAYFCASSPGQVDYGYTFGSGTRLTVV.

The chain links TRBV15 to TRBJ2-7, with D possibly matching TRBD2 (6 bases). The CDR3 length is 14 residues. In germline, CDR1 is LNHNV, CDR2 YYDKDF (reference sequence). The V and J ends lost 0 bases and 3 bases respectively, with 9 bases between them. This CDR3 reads CATSRDNGGYEQYF. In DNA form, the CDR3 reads TGTGCCACCAGCAGAGATAACGGGGGCTACGAGCAGTACTTC.

CDR3 nucleotide sequence: TGTGCCAGCAGCCAGAGCCGTCCGGGACTTCAGTTCTTC. Amino acid sequence: CASSQSRPGLQFF. This chain connects TRBV3-1 (or the pseudogene TRBV3-2) to TRBJ2-1; TRBD2 might be the D (6 bases). Germline CDR1 reads LGHDT; CDR2 reads YNNKEL (reference sequence). CDR3 length equals 13 residues. The V and J ends lost 3 bases and 13 bases respectively, with 16 bases between them.

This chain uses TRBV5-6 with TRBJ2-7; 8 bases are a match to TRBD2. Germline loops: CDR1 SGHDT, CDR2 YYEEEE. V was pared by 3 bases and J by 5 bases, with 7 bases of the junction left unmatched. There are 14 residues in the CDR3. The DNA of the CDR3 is TGTGCCAGCAGCTGGCAGCGGGGGTCGAACGAGCAGTACTTC. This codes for CASSWQRGSNEQYF.

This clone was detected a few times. CDR3: CSVPAGGNTIYF. The CDR3 region has the DNA TGCAGCGTCCCCGCAGGAGGAAACACCATATATTTT. V is TRBV29-1 and J is TRBJ1-3; no clear D gene. Trimming took off 6 bases at V and 4 bases at J, with 10 bases between the two ends. From germline, CDR1 is SQVTM and CDR2 ANQGSEA. This CDR3 is 12 amino acids long.

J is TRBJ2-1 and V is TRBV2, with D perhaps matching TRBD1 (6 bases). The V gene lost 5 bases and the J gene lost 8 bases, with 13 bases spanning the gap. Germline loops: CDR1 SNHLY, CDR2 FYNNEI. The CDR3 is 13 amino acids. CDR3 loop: CASSYVQGDEQFF. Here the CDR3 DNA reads TGTGCCAGCAGTTACGTACAGGGCGATGAGCAGTTCTTC.

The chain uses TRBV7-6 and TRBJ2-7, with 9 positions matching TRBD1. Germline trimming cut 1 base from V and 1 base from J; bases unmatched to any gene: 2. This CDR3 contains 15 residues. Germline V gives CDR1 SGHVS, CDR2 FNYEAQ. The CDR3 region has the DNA TGTGCCAGCAGCTTAGGGGGACAGGGTTCCTACGAGCAGTACTTC. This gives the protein CASSLGGQGSYEQYF.

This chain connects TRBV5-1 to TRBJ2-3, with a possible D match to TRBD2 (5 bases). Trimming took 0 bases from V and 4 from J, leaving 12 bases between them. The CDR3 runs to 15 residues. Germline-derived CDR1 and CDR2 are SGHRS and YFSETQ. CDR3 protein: CASSLDGNRADTQYF. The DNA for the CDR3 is TGCGCCAGCAGCTTGGACGGGAATCGAGCAGATACGCAGTATTTT.

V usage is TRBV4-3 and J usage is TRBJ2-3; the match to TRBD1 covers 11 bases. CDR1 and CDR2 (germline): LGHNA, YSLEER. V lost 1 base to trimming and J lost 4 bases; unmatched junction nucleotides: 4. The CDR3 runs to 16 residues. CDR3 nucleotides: TGCGCCAGCAGCCAAGCAGGACAGGGGGCGGCAGATACGCAGTATTTT. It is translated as CASSQAGQGAADTQYF.

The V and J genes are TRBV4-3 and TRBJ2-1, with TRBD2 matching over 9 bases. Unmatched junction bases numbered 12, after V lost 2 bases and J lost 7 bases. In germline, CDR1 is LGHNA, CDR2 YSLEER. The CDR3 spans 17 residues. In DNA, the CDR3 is TGCGCCAGCAGCCAACGCCTAGCGGGGCCTGTTGGGAATGAGCAGTTCTTC. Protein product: CASSQRLAGPVGNEQFF.

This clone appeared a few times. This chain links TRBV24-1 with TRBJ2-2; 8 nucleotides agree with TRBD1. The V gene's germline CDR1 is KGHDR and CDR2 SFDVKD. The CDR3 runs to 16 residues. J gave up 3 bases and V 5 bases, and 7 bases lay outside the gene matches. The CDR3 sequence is CATSASQGAYTGELFF. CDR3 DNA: TGTGCCACCAGTGCGTCCCAGGGGGCGTACACCGGGGAGCTGTTTTTT.

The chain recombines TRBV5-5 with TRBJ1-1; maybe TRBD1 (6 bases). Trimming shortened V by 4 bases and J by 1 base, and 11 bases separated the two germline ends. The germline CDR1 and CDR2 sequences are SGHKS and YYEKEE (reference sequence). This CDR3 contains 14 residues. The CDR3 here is CASSPEGGNTEAFF. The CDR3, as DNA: TGTGCCAGCAGCCCCGAAGGGGGGAACACTGAAGCTTTCTTT.

This CDR3 is CASSLSRDRGYGYTF. The CDR3 DNA is TGTGCCAGCAGTTTATCCAGGGACAGGGGCTATGGCTACACCTTC. The chain is built from TRBV27 and TRBJ1-2; TRBD1 matches 10 bases. The length of the CDR3 is 15 residues. Per the germline V gene, CDR1 is MNHEY and CDR2 is SMNVEV (reference sequence). V gave up 0 bases and J gave up 4 bases; unmatched junction bases: 2.

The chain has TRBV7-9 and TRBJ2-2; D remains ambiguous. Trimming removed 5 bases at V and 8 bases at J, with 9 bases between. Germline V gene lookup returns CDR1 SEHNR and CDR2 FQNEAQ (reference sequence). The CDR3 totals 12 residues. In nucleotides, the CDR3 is TGTGCCAGCAGCGCAGAGGCGGGGGAGCTGTTTTTT. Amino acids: CASSAEAGELFF.

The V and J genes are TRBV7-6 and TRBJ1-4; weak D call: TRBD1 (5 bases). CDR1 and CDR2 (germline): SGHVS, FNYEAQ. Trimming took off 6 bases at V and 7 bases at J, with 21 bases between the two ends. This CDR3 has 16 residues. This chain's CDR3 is CASSLRVGGLSEKLFF. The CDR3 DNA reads TGTGCCAGCAGTTTAAGGGTTGGGGGACTGAGTGAAAAACTGTTTTTT.

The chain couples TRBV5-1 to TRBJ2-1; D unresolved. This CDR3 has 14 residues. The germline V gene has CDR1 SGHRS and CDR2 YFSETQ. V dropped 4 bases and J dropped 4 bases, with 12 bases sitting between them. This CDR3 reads CASSEAAAYNEQFF. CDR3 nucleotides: TGCGCCAGCAGCGAGGCAGCAGCTTACAATGAGCAGTTCTTC.